This T cell receptor beta chain was recorded in a study of cytomegalovirus exposure and HLA in healthy donors. Whole-study results and caveats: One later analysis reportedly identified an Asian-associated ancestry cluster that showed fewer N-insertions than the approximately 600-donor mean. Most of the CMV-associated TCR beta chains (in a later analysis) appeared to be HLA-restricted. It was taken for granted in presence/absence analyses that sequencing depth across donors was roughly uniform.

Germline assignment: CDR1 SGHVS and CDR2 FQNEAQ. The CDR3 is made up of 16 amino acids. Unmatched junction bases numbered 11, after V lost 2 bases and J lost 5 bases. This clone occurred a few times. Its antigen is as yet unknown. Both 60 Vbeta primers and 13 Jbeta primers went into the PCR. Repertoires were generated with immunoSEQ multiplex PCR, while TCRdb's copy carries only in-frame clones and drops some. This table has 45,000 or so clones, about 78% appearing once. Donors in the study were healthy people who gave bone marrow. The TCR comes from a woman in her twenties or thirties in good health and CMV-seronegative. Sequenced: PBMCs. The chain links TRBV7-8 to TRBJ2-7, with 8 bases aligning to TRBD2. CDR3: CASSLNLAGIPHEQYF. In DNA form, the CDR3 reads TGTGCCAGCAGCTTAAATCTAGCGGGTATTCCCCACGAGCAGTACTTC.